Listed below are T cell receptor beta chains from one sample, sequenced in a study of T cells after yellow fever vaccination. MiXCR, applied by TCRdb to the 5' RACE reads, yields one record per CDR3 protein. Of about 340,000 distinct CDR3 sequences in the sample, roughly 8.7% are singletons; the top ten hold about 20%. The source was PBMCs, collected on the day of the first yellow fever vaccination. Receptor source: a man aged 18 to 29 who received the YFV17D yellow fever vaccine. CDR3s leave out the opening cysteine and the closing phenylalanine or tryptophan. D genes are given only for firm matches.

>TRBV29-1|TRBD1|TRBJ2-5
SVVPWTGERETQY
>TRBV2|-|TRBJ2-1
ASSADYQSGF
>TRBV14|-|TRBJ1-1
ASSQPRLLGTTEAF
>TRBV12-3/TRBV12-4|TRBD1|TRBJ2-6
ALSFSGGAISGANVLT
>TRBV20-1|-|TRBJ1-2
SAMPPSGTHNYGYT
>TRBV20-1|TRBD2|TRBJ2-1
SARDLGGGVNEQF
>TRBV20-1|TRBD2|TRBJ2-5
SARDPLAEGETQY
>TRBV7-2|-|TRBJ1-4
ASSPRSGTNEKLF
>TRBV20-1|-|TRBJ1-5
SASGSNQPQH
>TRBV7-9|-|TRBJ2-2
ASSLSAGSGELF
>TRBV12-5|-|TRBJ2-1
ASGLVPGSYSYNEQF
>TRBV6-5|TRBD2|TRBJ2-3
ASSYAGLAVTDTQY
>TRBV21-1|-|TRBJ1-1
ARNQVEDTEAF
>TRBV4-2|-|TRBJ1-5
ASSPPAEQPQH
>TRBV15|-|TRBJ1-2
ATSRYREANYGYT
>TRBV12-3/TRBV12-4|-|TRBJ2-7
ASSFPLDEQY
>TRBV19|-|TRBJ1-4
ATGREKLF
>TRBV5-4|-|TRBJ1-6
ASSLVQSNSPLH
>TRBV20-1|TRBD1|TRBJ2-5
SADGTGEKTQY
>TRBV6-1|-|TRBJ2-2
ASRPGAGETGELF
>TRBV7-9|-|TRBJ1-1
ASSRGQYEAF
>TRBV20-1|-|TRBJ2-3
SASPPSGTDTQY
>TRBV7-9|-|TRBJ2-5
ASSPGSSETQY